Detailed here is one T cell receptor beta chain. This specimen comes from a study of Graves' ophthalmopathy and Graves' hyperthyroidism. Study-wide background: Hyperthyroidism is called stable when no ophthalmopathy develops within 18 months of follow-up.

The CDR3 sequence is 16 residues long. V was pared by 0 bases and J by 6 bases, with 14 bases between. From RNA, the CDR3 regions of TCR beta chains were amplified and sequenced. Second-round multiplex PCR followed a first-round RT-PCR using HTBI primers. One entry per CDR3 protein results from TCRdb running MiXCR on the multiplex PCR reads. The table records about 1.1 million distinct CDR3 sequences, about two fifths of them present only once. Orbital computed tomography and thyroid ultrasound, along with TRAb, serum thyroxine and clinical symptoms, underpinned diagnosis. The rearrangement joins TRBV12-3 or TRBV12-4 to TRBJ2-2; either TRBD1 or TRBD2 may fit D (6 bases each). The source is an adult man with Graves' hyperthyroidism. Sequenced sample: peripheral blood or thyroid tissue (not recorded which). The DNA for the CDR3 is TGTGCCAGCAGTTTAGCTGGGGGGCCAGCCCCCGGGGAGCTGTTTTTT. Encoded protein: CASSLAGGPAPGELFF.